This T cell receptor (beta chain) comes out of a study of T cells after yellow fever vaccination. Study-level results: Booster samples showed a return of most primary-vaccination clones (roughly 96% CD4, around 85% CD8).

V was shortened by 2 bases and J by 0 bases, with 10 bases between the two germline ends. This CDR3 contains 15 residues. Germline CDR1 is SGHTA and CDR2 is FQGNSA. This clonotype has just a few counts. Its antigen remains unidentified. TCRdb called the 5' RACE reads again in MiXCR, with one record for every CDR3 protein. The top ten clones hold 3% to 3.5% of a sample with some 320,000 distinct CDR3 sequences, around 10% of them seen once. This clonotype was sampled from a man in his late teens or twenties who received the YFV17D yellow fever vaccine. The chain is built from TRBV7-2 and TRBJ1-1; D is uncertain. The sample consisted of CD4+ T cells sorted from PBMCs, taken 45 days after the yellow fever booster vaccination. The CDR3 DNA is TGTGCCAGCAGCTTAAACTTTCTCTTGAACACTGAAGCTTTCTTT. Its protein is CASSLNFLLNTEAFF.